Each of the 21 T cell receptor beta chains below was sequenced from the same sample in a study of T-cell memory formation after mild COVID-19. TCRdb used MiXCR to reprocess the 5' RACE reads, holding one entry per CDR3 protein. The sample lists roughly 380,000 distinct CDR3 sequences; around 27% were seen once. The sequenced sample was PBMCs or a T cell subset sorted from them (not recorded which). These receptors came from an adult woman who had mild COVID-19 (a few samples of this study predate the infection). Cell type and time point are not known.

The rearrangement links TRBV5-1 to TRBJ2-3; D unresolved. V was trimmed by 1 base and J by 4 bases, leaving 16 bases between them. Germline V gene data show CDR1 as SGHRS and CDR2 as YFSETQ. The CDR3 consists of 16 residues. DNA for the CDR3: TGCGCCAGCAGCTTGTATAGCCGGTCCCCCCCAGATACGCAGTATTTT. Protein: CASSLYSRSPPDTQYF.

This clonotype was observed a handful of times. The V and J genes are TRBV28 and TRBJ2-3; D perhaps matches TRBD2 (6 bases). Germline V gene data show CDR1 as MDHEN and CDR2 as SYDVKM. The germline V and J ends were trimmed by 5 bases and 5 bases, with 14 bases remaining between them. CDR3 size: 14 residues. CDR3: CASSRAGGGDTQYF. The CDR3 DNA reads TGTGCCAGCAGTCGGGCTGGGGGAGGAGATACGCAGTATTTT.

The rearrangement joins TRBV12-3 or TRBV12-4 to TRBJ2-1; TRBD2 aligns across 11 bases. The V gene end was trimmed by 5 bases and the J gene end by 0 bases; junction bases not matched to a gene: 9. The CDR3 length is 18 residues. CDR3 sequence: CASSVTSGGYSSYNEQFF. CDR3 coding DNA: TGTGCCAGCAGTGTTACTAGCGGGGGATACAGCTCCTACAATGAGCAGTTCTTC.

The table lists this clonotype with a few counts. The chain couples TRBV29-1 to TRBJ2-7, with D possibly being TRBD2 (6 bases). Looked up from germline, CDR1 is SQVTM and CDR2 is ANQGSEA. Deletions cut 3 bases from V and 7 bases from J, with 13 bases between. The CDR3 has 12 residues. The CDR3 coding sequence is TGCAGCGTTGACGCCCTCGGGGGAGAGCAGTACTTC. Protein sequence: CSVDALGGEQYF.

The chain carries TRBV12-5 and TRBJ2-1; 7 bases line up with TRBD1. CDR3 length equals 14 residues. The trim removed 6 bases at V and 2 bases at J, leaving 4 bases unmatched. Per germline, CDR1 LGHNT and CDR2 FRNRAP. The chain's CDR3 is CASGVTGTYNEQFF. For the CDR3, the DNA is TGTGCTAGTGGGGTGACAGGGACCTACAATGAGCAGTTCTTC.

V gene TRBV7-3 combines with J gene TRBJ2-1; D is uncertain. With 4 bases removed from V and 10 bases from J, the gap between germline ends came to 8 bases. Germline CDR1 reads SGHTA; CDR2 reads FQGTGA. The CDR3 spans 11 residues. This CDR3 reads CASSSGHEQFF. Here the CDR3 DNA reads TGTGCCAGCAGCTCCGGGCACGAGCAGTTCTTC.

This clonotype was observed a handful of times. The chain employs TRBV14 and TRBJ2-5; 10 nucleotides align to TRBD2. The length of the CDR3 is 15 residues. Germline CDR1 reads SGHDN; CDR2 reads FVKESK. Trimming at V came to 4 bases and at J to 5 bases, leaving 7 bases not matched to a gene. CDR3 coding DNA: TGTGCCAGCAGCCGGCTAGCGGGAGCTCTGGAGACCCAGTACTTC. As protein: CASSRLAGALETQYF.

The J gene is TRBJ2-7, the V gene TRBV6-2 or TRBV6-3, with D tentatively TRBD2 (5 bases). Trimming cost V 5 bases and J 2 bases, with 13 bases left between them. The CDR3 runs 14 residues. Looked up from germline, CDR1 is MNHEY and CDR2 is SVGEGT. The CDR3 loop is CASSPRHSAYEQYF. For the CDR3, the DNA is TGTGCCAGCAGTCCCCGACATAGCGCCTACGAGCAGTACTTC.

The rearrangement uses TRBV12-3 or TRBV12-4 and TRBJ1-4; D is perhaps TRBD1 (5 bases). V was trimmed by 2 bases and J by 7 bases, leaving 20 bases between them. The CDR3 runs to 17 residues. The CDR3 sequence is CASSLLPGSSSGEKLFF. The DNA of the CDR3 is TGTGCCAGCAGTTTACTTCCAGGGAGTAGTTCGGGTGAAAAACTGTTTTTT.

The genes are TRBV11-1 and TRBJ2-7; tentatively, D is TRBD1 or TRBD2 (5 bases each). The CDR3 is 14 amino acids. Germline V CDR1 and CDR2: SGHAT, FQDESV (reference sequence). Trimming left V 1 base short and J 2 bases short, with 9 bases between. The CDR3 nucleotides read TGTGCCAGCAGCTTAGGAGGGGAGCCCTACGAGCAGTACTTC. Translated: CASSLGGEPYEQYF.

In its sample, this clonotype was seen a few times. The chain combines TRBV6-6 with TRBJ2-7; 8 bases map to TRBD1. The junction had 14 bases not matched to a gene; V was cut back by 0 bases and J by 1 base. Germline V lookup: CDR1 MNHNY, CDR2 SVGAGI (reference sequence). The CDR3 extends over 19 amino acids. The CDR3 bases are TGTGCCAGCAGTTACTCGCTTTATAGTAGGCAGGGGGCGTCCTACGAGCAGTACTTC. It is translated as CASSYSLYSRQGASYEQYF.

The DNA of the CDR3 is TGTGCCAGCAGTCAAGGCCCGGGCGAGCAGTACTTC. Protein sequence: CASSQGPGEQYF. V usage is TRBV12-3 or TRBV12-4 and J usage is TRBJ2-7; no clear D gene. With 5 bases removed from V and 6 bases from J, the gap between germline ends came to 11 bases. CDR3 length: 12 residues.

V and J are TRBV20-1 and TRBJ2-2; TRBD2 matches 7 bases. This CDR3 is built from 14 residues. The junction had 2 bases not matched to a gene; V was cut back by 4 bases and J by 0 bases. Germline V lookup: CDR1 DFQATT, CDR2 SNEGSKA (reference sequence). CDR3 bases: TGCAGTGCTATTAGCGGGTCGAACACCGGGGAGCTGTTTTTT. This codes for CSAISGSNTGELFF.

The V and J genes are TRBV20-1 and TRBJ2-1, with TRBD2 matching 12 bases. V lost 6 bases and J lost 6; bases outside the gene matches: 12. From germline, CDR1 is DFQATT and CDR2 SNEGSKA (reference sequence). This CDR3 is 16 amino acids long. The CDR3 is CSAPPSGRALLNEQFF. CDR3 DNA: TGCAGTGCCCCCCCTAGCGGGAGGGCCCTCCTCAATGAGCAGTTCTTC.

J is TRBJ1-2 and V is TRBV6-6, with a weak D call TRBD1 (5 bases). The CDR3 consists of 13 residues. The germline CDR1 and CDR2 sequences are MNHNY and SVGAGI (reference sequence). Trimming cost V 10 bases and J 7 bases, with 19 bases left between them. CDR3 nucleotides: TGTGCCACCGTCAGGGCGCCTACGGCTGGCTACACCTTC. As protein: CATVRAPTAGYTF.

This clonotype was seen more than once but under ten times. This sequence joins TRBV7-9 and TRBJ2-5, with 8 bases lining up with TRBD1. CDR1 and CDR2 (germline): SEHNR, FQNEAQ (reference sequence). This CDR3 comprises 15 residues. Trimming at V came to 5 bases and at J to 5 bases, leaving 10 bases not matched to a gene. In DNA form, the CDR3 reads TGTGCCAGCAGCCTAACAGGGGGTTCGTTGGAGACCCAGTACTTC. This sequence encodes CASSLTGGSLETQYF.

This clonotype was recorded many times. The chain recombines TRBV10-3 with TRBJ2-1, with 7 bases aligning to TRBD1. The CDR3 has 13 residues. Germline loops: CDR1 ENHRY, CDR2 SYGVKD. Losses at the gene ends were 6 bases for V and 5 bases for J; bases not matched to a gene: 4. The CDR3 region has the DNA TGTGCCATCAGGGGACAGCCTGACAATGAGCAGTTCTTC. Translating gives CAIRGQPDNEQFF.

This sequence joins TRBV20-1 and TRBJ1-4; TRBD1 matches 9 bases. V trimming: 6 bases; J trimming: 8 bases; junction bases outside the gene matches: 10. In germline, CDR1 is DFQATT, CDR2 SNEGSKA (reference sequence). The CDR3 runs 14 residues. The CDR3 region is CSARPGQGGEKLFF. The CDR3 DNA sequence: TGCAGTGCGAGACCGGGACAGGGTGGCGAAAAACTGTTTTTT.

This clonotype showed up just a few times. The chain couples TRBV20-1 to TRBJ2-7; 10 nucleotides align to TRBD2. The CDR3 runs 14 residues. Unmatched junction bases numbered 3, after V lost 4 bases and J lost 0 bases. Germline loops: CDR1 DFQATT, CDR2 SNEGSKA (reference sequence). CDR3 DNA: TGCAGTGCTACAAGCGGGGGGGCCTCCTACGAGCAGTACTTC. Amino acids: CSATSGGASYEQYF.

The chain uses TRBV18 and TRBJ2-5; 7 nucleotides align to TRBD2. Germline V gene lookup returns CDR1 KGHSH and CDR2 LQKENI. The junction had 7 bases not matched to a gene; V was cut back by 1 base and J by 5 bases. The CDR3 has 15 residues. This CDR3 reads CASSPREGSRETQYF. In nucleotides, the CDR3 is TGTGCCAGCTCACCACGGGAGGGGTCCAGGGAGACCCAGTACTTC.

This clonotype was seen only a few times. The chain couples TRBV12-3 or TRBV12-4 to TRBJ2-2, with no clear D. The CDR3 consists of 15 residues. Deletions cut 7 bases from V and 1 base from J, with 13 bases between. The CDR3 DNA reads TGTGCCAGCACCCTCTCGGGTGGGAACACCGGGGAGCTGTTTTTT. Translation: CASTLSGGNTGELFF.